These 25 T cell receptor beta chains were all obtained from the same sample, sequenced in a study of T cells in Graves' hyperthyroidism and ophthalmopathy. Amplification targeted TCR beta CDR3 regions from RNA transcripts. Carried out on the TCR CDR3, a first-round RT-PCR used the HTBI primer set. One entry per CDR3 protein results from TCRdb running MiXCR on the multiplex PCR reads. Here the sample spans 600,000 or so distinct CDR3 sequences, about 45% being singletons. The specimen sequenced was peripheral blood or thyroid tissue (not recorded which). These receptors all stem from a woman younger than 30 with Graves' hyperthyroidism.

V is TRBV2 and J is TRBJ2-5, with TRBD1 matching over 8 bases. V shed 5 bases and J 5 bases; nucleotides not matched to a gene: 7. The CDR3 extends over 14 amino acids. Germline CDR1 is SNHLY and CDR2 is FYNNEI. CDR3: CASSTRGQGETQYF. The CDR3 DNA follows: TGTGCCAGCAGTACCAGGGGGCAAGGGGAGACCCAGTACTTC.

The gene calls are TRBV19 and TRBJ2-7; D is unresolved. This CDR3 has 14 amino acids. Trimming stripped 8 bases from V and 2 bases from J, with 16 bases between. Germline V lookup: CDR1 LNHDA, CDR2 SQIVND (reference sequence). This CDR3 is CASATKGSAYEQYF. In DNA, the CDR3 is TGTGCCAGTGCGACCAAGGGCAGCGCCTACGAGCAGTACTTC.

This clonotype was seen ten or more times. The rearrangement links TRBV7-3 to TRBJ1-2; no clear D gene. The V end was cut by 5 bases, the J end by 3 bases, with 7 bases between. The CDR3 contains 12 residues. CDR1 SGHTA and CDR2 FQGTGA come from the germline V gene. The CDR3 loop reads CASSLQHYGYTF. The DNA for the CDR3 is TGTGCCAGCAGCCTACAGCACTATGGCTACACCTTC.

This clonotype showed up just once. The chain recombines TRBV29-1 with TRBJ1-1, with D unresolved. CDR1 and CDR2 from the germline V gene are SQVTM and ANQGSEA. Trimming removed 3 bases from V and 5 bases from J, with 10 bases in between. The CDR3 spans 12 residues. Written as DNA, the CDR3 is TGCAGCGTTGAGACTAGCGGGACTGAAGCTTTCTTT. Protein product: CSVETSGTEAFF.

As for this clonotype: A much larger clone lies one base from this, so it may be a read error. The chain is built from TRBV7-9 and TRBJ2-7; the D gene is possibly TRBD1 (5 bases). CDR3 size: 14 residues. The germline V gene encodes CDR1 SEHNR and CDR2 FQNEAQ (reference sequence). CDR3 coding DNA: TGTACCAGCAGCTTAACTCAGGGATTATACGAGCAGTACTTC. Its protein is CTSSLTQGLYEQYF.

Only a few counts were recorded for this clonotype. CDR3 loop: CASRRRLGMGQPQHF. The CDR3 nucleotides are TGTGCCAGCCGCCGAAGGTTAGGGATGGGTCAGCCCCAGCATTTT. This chain joins TRBV2 and TRBJ1-5; no clear D. The germline CDR1 and CDR2 sequences are SNHLY and FYNNEI. This CDR3 region has 15 residues. Between the trimmed V and J ends, which lost 8 bases and 6 bases, there was a span of 20 bases.

This clonotype was counted a few times. CDR3 nucleotide sequence: TGTGCCAGCAGCGTAGCGGCTAGCGGGAAAGGGGAGACCCAGTACTTC. Its protein product is CASSVAASGKGETQYF. V usage is TRBV9 and J usage is TRBJ2-5; 9 bases are shared with TRBD2. The CDR3 loop spans 16 amino acids. The germline gives CDR1 SGDLS, CDR2 YYNGEE. Losses at the gene ends were 0 bases for V and 5 bases for J; bases not matched to a gene: 8.

The chain recombines TRBV7-9 with TRBJ2-5; D not resolved. V lost 6 bases and J 2 bases, leaving 13 bases between the germline ends. Germline CDR1 reads SEHNR; CDR2 reads FQNEAQ (reference sequence). This CDR3 has 14 amino acids. The CDR3 bases are TGTGCCAGCAGTTTAACCGGCCTACAAGAGACCCAGTACTTC. Protein product: CASSLTGLQETQYF. Full variable domain (outside the CDR3, taken from reference TRBV7-9 and TRBJ2-5): DTGVSQNPRHKITKRGQNVTFRCDPISEHNRLYWYRQTLGQGPEFLTYFQNEAQLEKSRLLSDRFSAERPKGSFSTLEIQRTEQGDSAMYLCASSLTGLQETQYFGPGTRLLVL.

This clonotype has only a few counts. The rearrangement links TRBV5-1 to TRBJ2-5; possible D gene TRBD1, 6 bases. V lost 4 bases to trimming and J lost 5 bases, with 15 bases between them. CDR1 and CDR2 (germline): SGHRS, YFSETQ. CDR3 size: 14 residues. The CDR3 region has the DNA TGCGCCAGCAGCCAGGGGATGACTGTGGAGACCCAGTACTTC. Translated, it gives CASSQGMTVETQYF.

This chain uses TRBV28 with TRBJ1-1; 9 bases agree with TRBD1. J gave up 1 base and V 2 bases, and 2 bases lay outside the gene matches. Germline assignment: CDR1 MDHEN and CDR2 SYDVKM. The CDR3 contains 15 residues. CDR3: CASSLTGQGNTEAFF. CDR3 coding DNA: TGTGCCAGCAGTTTAACGGGACAGGGGAACACTGAAGCTTTCTTT.

The table lists this clonotype with a few counts. The DNA for the CDR3 is TGTGCCGTAGGACGGGGACAGACGAAATACGAGCAGTACTTC. Protein: CAVGRGQTKYEQYF. This chain uses TRBV7-2 with TRBJ2-7, with 7 bases identical to TRBD1. The V gene's germline CDR1 is SGHTA and CDR2 FQGNSA. The V segment lost 11 bases and the J segment 4 bases; nucleotides outside the gene matches: 14. CDR3 length: 14 amino acids.

This clonotype occurred a few times. The chain uses TRBV20-1 and TRBJ1-1; the match to TRBD1 covers 8 bases. CDR1 and CDR2 (germline): DFQATT, SNEGSKA (reference sequence). V trimming: 4 bases; J trimming: 1 base; junction bases outside the gene matches: 2. The CDR3 sequence is 13 residues long. This CDR3 is CSATGQGNTEAFF. The CDR3 bases are TGCAGTGCTACCGGACAGGGGAACACTGAAGCTTTCTTT.

This clonotype was counted many times. This chain connects TRBV6-6 to TRBJ1-6; D gene uncertain. The germline gives CDR1 MNHNY, CDR2 SVGAGI (reference sequence). Trimming removed 0 bases at V and 5 bases at J, with 11 bases between. The CDR3 contains 16 residues. The CDR3 loop reads CASSYSSGSDNSPLHF. Here the CDR3 DNA reads TGTGCCAGCAGTTACTCGTCCGGGTCCGATAATTCACCCCTCCACTTT.

This sequence joins TRBV7-9 and TRBJ2-7, with TRBD2 as a possible D gene (8 bases). With 5 bases removed from V and 6 bases from J, the gap between germline ends came to 20 bases. The CDR3 covers 15 residues. The V gene's germline CDR1 is SEHNR and CDR2 FQNEAQ (reference sequence). The CDR3 nucleotides read TGTGCCAGCAGCCAGGGGGGAGCGGGAGAAGCCGAGCAGTACTTC. Its translation is CASSQGGAGEAEQYF.

The chain is built from TRBV19 and TRBJ1-5; D not certain. Germline CDR1 LNHDA, CDR2 SQIVND (reference sequence). The CDR3 has 13 residues. V dropped 7 bases and J dropped 3 bases, with 10 bases sitting between them. The CDR3 reads CASTPESNQPQHF. CDR3 DNA sequence: TGTGCCAGTACCCCAGAGTCCAATCAGCCCCAGCATTTT.

CDR3 residues: CSASTGTNDQPQHF. The CDR3 nucleotides read TGCAGTGCTTCTACCGGGACAAATGATCAGCCCCAGCATTTT. The chain uses TRBV20-1 and TRBJ1-5, with a possible D match to TRBD1 (6 bases). Germline values: CDR1 DFQATT, CDR2 SNEGSKA (reference sequence). V dropped 5 bases and J dropped 5 bases, with 16 bases sitting between them. The CDR3 is 14 amino acids.

The chain is built from TRBV9 and TRBJ1-3; D is perhaps TRBD1 (5 bases). Germline CDR1 and CDR2: SGDLS and YYNGEE. The length of the CDR3 is 14 residues. V lost 2 bases to trimming and J lost 2 bases, with 8 bases between them. Here the CDR3 DNA reads TGTGCCAGCAGCGTTGGAGGGGCTGGAAACACCATATATTTT. Its protein is CASSVGGAGNTIYF.

A few counts support this clonotype. The chain employs TRBV25-1 and TRBJ2-1; tentative D call: TRBD2 (7 bases). Trimming shortened V by 0 bases and J by 8 bases, and 20 bases separated the two germline ends. The CDR3 sequence is 17 residues long. Germline values: CDR1 MGHDK, CDR2 SYGVNS. The CDR3 sequence: CASSEYVRVRGADEQFF. DNA of the CDR3: TGTGCCAGCAGTGAATATGTGAGGGTTCGGGGGGCGGATGAGCAGTTCTTC.

This clonotype was picked up one time. The rearrangement joins TRBV20-1 to TRBJ1-6; D is perhaps TRBD1 (6 bases). This CDR3 has 14 residues. Trimming removed 6 bases at V and 9 bases at J, with 18 bases between. Germline V gives CDR1 DFQATT, CDR2 SNEGSKA (reference sequence). CDR3 amino acids: CSAYGQSSISPLHF. The CDR3 coding sequence is TGCAGTGCCTATGGACAGTCTAGTATTTCACCCCTCCACTTT.

A remark on this clonotype: The junction shows a germline mismatch at one end, possibly a read error. The rearrangement uses TRBV10-3 and TRBJ1-2, with D possibly TRBD1 on 5 matching bases. CDR1 and CDR2 from the germline V gene are ENHRY and SYGVKD. The length of the CDR3 is 11 residues. The CDR3 DNA follows: TGTGCCACCAGTGATGGGGCTGGCTACACCTTC. Encoded protein: CATSDGAGYTF.

At least ten counts were recorded for this clonotype. J is TRBJ1-3 and V is TRBV10-3; weak D call: TRBD1 (6 bases). This CDR3 spans 13 amino acids. CDR1 is ENHRY, CDR2 SYGVKD, per germline. V was pared by 5 bases and J by 2 bases, with 7 bases between. The CDR3 DNA reads TGTGCCATCAGTCAGGGGACTGGAAACACCATATATTTT. Translation gives CAISQGTGNTIYF.

The chain uses TRBV20-1 and TRBJ2-7; the D gene is possibly TRBD2 (5 bases). The V end lost 1 base, the J end lost 2 bases, and 9 bases lay between the germline ends. Germline lookup yields CDR1 DFQATT and CDR2 SNEGSKA (reference sequence). CDR3 length equals 13 residues. CDR3 sequence reads: CSARADFTYEQYF. The CDR3 DNA reads TGCAGTGCTAGAGCGGACTTCACCTACGAGCAGTACTTC.

This chain uses TRBV29-1 with TRBJ2-3; 7 bases agree with TRBD2. CDR3 length: 16 residues. J was trimmed by 1 base and V by 7 bases; bases with no gene match: 14. CDR1 is SQVTM and CDR2 is ANQGSEA in the germline V gene. The CDR3 coding sequence is TGCAGCGCCCGCCTTGGTGCTAGCGGCGGCACAGATACGCAGTATTTT. Protein sequence: CSARLGASGGTDTQYF.

In this sample, this clonotype turned up a few times. The V and J genes are TRBV7-9 and TRBJ1-2; tentative D call: TRBD1 (5 bases). Trimming removed 5 bases at V and 8 bases at J, with 21 bases between. In germline, CDR1 is SEHNR, CDR2 FQNEAQ (reference sequence). This CDR3 region has 15 residues. CDR3 in amino acids: CASSREGGRAQGYTF. The DNA for the CDR3 is TGTGCCAGCAGCCGAGAGGGCGGCAGGGCTCAGGGCTACACCTTC.

In its sample, this clonotype was seen a few times. This rearrangement joins TRBV7-3 to TRBJ2-5, with 9 positions matching TRBD2. The germline V gene has CDR1 SGHTA and CDR2 FQGTGA. The CDR3 is made up of 16 amino acids. J was trimmed by 2 bases and V by 5 bases; bases with no gene match: 9. The chain's CDR3 is CASSLRASGTQETQYF. Here the CDR3 DNA reads TGTGCCAGCAGCCTCCGGGCTAGCGGGACGCAAGAGACCCAGTACTTC.